Listed here are 3 T cell receptor beta chains from one sample, sequenced in a study of cytomegalovirus exposure and HLA in healthy donors. The PCR contained 60 Vbeta and 13 Jbeta primers. The protocol was immunoSEQ multiplex PCR, while the TCRdb copy is restricted to in-frame clones and leaves out a portion. The sample holds tens of thousands of clones; about four fifths are singletons and the top ten take 3% to 3.5%. The sequenced sample consisted of PBMCs. These receptors were obtained from a woman in her forties in good health and CMV-seronegative.

This chain joins TRBV7-2 and TRBJ1-5, with 10 bases identical to TRBD1. V shed 5 bases and J 5 bases; nucleotides not matched to a gene: 6. Germline values: CDR1 SGHTA, CDR2 FQGNSA. The CDR3 runs to 15 residues. Here the CDR3 reads CASSAPGQGYQPQHF. The CDR3 nucleotides read TGTGCCAGCAGCGCTCCGGGACAGGGGTATCAGCCCCAGCATTTT.

Of note for this clone: One end of the junction is discordant with germline, which a read error may explain. J is TRBJ1-5 and V is TRBV30; TRBD1 matches at 7 bases. The CDR3 runs to 14 residues. Per the germline V gene, CDR1 is GTSNPN and CDR2 is SVGIG (reference sequence). Written as DNA, the CDR3 is TGTGCCTGCAGTGGGACAGCCTACAATCAGCCCCAGCATTTT. It translates to CACSGTAYNQPQHF. Looking up the rest from reference TRBV30 and TRBJ1-5 gives the full variable domain: SQTIHQWPATLVQPVGSPLSLECTVEGTSNPNLYWYRQAAGRGLQLLFYSVGIGQISSEVPQNLSASRPQDRQFILSSKKLLLSDSGFYLCACSGTAYNQPQHFGDGTRLSIL.

This chain connects TRBV27 to TRBJ2-7; TRBD2 matches at 10 bases. The J segment lost 6 bases and the V segment lost 6 bases, leaving 11 bases of the junction unmatched. CDR1 MNHEY and CDR2 SMNVEV come from the germline V gene (reference sequence). The CDR3 is 15 amino acids. The CDR3 is CASRLAGSSGREQYF. DNA of the CDR3: TGTGCCAGCAGACTAGCGGGATCGTCTGGCCGCGAGCAGTACTTC.